The 17 T cell receptor beta chains in this list originate from one sample, sequenced in a study of blood T cell repertoires in COVID-19. Generated by immunoSEQ multiplex PCR, the TCRdb table keeps only in-frame clones and is missing some. The data hold roughly 200,000 clones, with 65% to 85% observed a single time. What was sequenced was peripheral blood. Receptors originate from a woman older than 75 with acute or convalescent COVID-19.

CDR3 DNA: TGTGCCAGCAGTTTAAAGGGGCAGATCTATTCACCCCTCCACTTT. It is translated as CASSLKGQIYSPLHF. The genes are TRBV28 and TRBJ1-6; a possible D gene is TRBD1 (5 bases). Germline assignment: CDR1 MDHEN and CDR2 SYDVKM. V dropped 2 bases and J dropped 8 bases, with 13 bases sitting between them. This CDR3 is 15 amino acids long.

The chain links TRBV21-1 to TRBJ2-1; the D call in the table, TRBD2, was not verified against the DNA. TRBV21-1 is a recognized pseudogene. The CDR3 is made up of 17 amino acids. The chain's CDR3 is CASSKDMRLSLLNEQFF. The DNA for the CDR3 is TGTGCCAGCAGCAAAGATATGCGGTTAAGTCTGCTCAATGAGCAGTTCTTC.

V is TRBV3-1 (or the pseudogene TRBV3-2) and J is TRBJ2-7; 8 bases are a match to TRBD2. Germline V lookup: CDR1 LGHDT, CDR2 YNNKEL (reference sequence). The CDR3 runs 16 residues. Trimming cost V 0 bases and J 7 bases; bases outside gene matches: 11. The CDR3 region is CASSQDMTGGPREQYF. The CDR3 DNA follows: TGTGCCAGCAGCCAAGATATGACGGGAGGGCCCCGAGAGCAGTACTTC.

This chain links TRBV6-5 with TRBJ2-7; 8 positions agree with TRBD2. V trimming: 5 bases; J trimming: 3 bases; junction bases outside the gene matches: 3. Germline CDR1 reads MNHEY; CDR2 reads SVGAGI. The CDR3 extends over 13 amino acids. This CDR3 reads CASSHTSGYEQYF. CDR3 coding DNA: TGTGCCAGCAGTCATACTAGCGGCTACGAGCAGTACTTC.

In this sample, this clone turned up once. The rearrangement links TRBV19 to TRBJ2-3; 8 nucleotides align to TRBD1. Germline values: CDR1 LNHDA, CDR2 SQIVND (reference sequence). Germline trimming cut 4 bases from V and 0 bases from J; bases unmatched to any gene: 12. This CDR3 has 18 residues. This CDR3 reads CASSTQNRGFASTDTQYF. CDR3 DNA: TGTGCCAGTAGTACTCAAAACAGGGGGTTTGCGAGCACAGATACGCAGTATTTT.

The V call is TRBV15, the J call TRBJ2-7; no clear D gene. This CDR3 has 14 residues. V was shortened by 1 base and J by 6 bases, with 13 bases between the two germline ends. Germline CDR1 is LNHNV and CDR2 is YYDKDF (reference sequence). CDR3 sequence reads: CATSRVLVVGEQYF. The CDR3 DNA is TGTGCCACCAGCAGAGTTCTAGTAGTTGGCGAGCAGTACTTC. The variable domain in full, with the rest retrieved from reference TRBV15 and TRBJ2-7, is DAMVIQNPRYQVTQFGKPVTLSCSQTLNHNVMYWYQQKSSQAPKLLFHYYDKDFNNEADTPDNFQSRRPNTSFCFLDIRSPGLGDTAMYLCATSRVLVVGEQYFGPGTRLTVT.

The chain joins TRBV6-4 to TRBJ1-1, with TRBD1 matching over 7 bases. The length of the CDR3 is 13 residues. Germline assignment: CDR1 MRHNA and CDR2 SNTAGT. After removal of 4 bases from V and 3 bases from J, the junction contained 2 bases not matched to a gene. The chain's CDR3 is CASSVDRDTEAFF. The CDR3 DNA sequence: TGTGCCAGCAGTGTCGACAGGGACACTGAAGCTTTCTTT.

CDR3 region: CASSIDKINEKLFF. CDR3 nucleotide sequence: TGCGCCAGCAGCATTGACAAGATTAATGAAAAACTGTTTTTT. V usage is TRBV5-1 and J usage is TRBJ1-4; D is unresolved. The CDR3 is 14 residues long. The germline V and J ends were trimmed by 4 bases and 4 bases, with 11 bases remaining between them. The germline gives CDR1 SGHRS, CDR2 YFSETQ.

The chain has TRBV5-5 and TRBJ2-2, with 9 bases lining up with TRBD2. In germline, CDR1 is SGHKS, CDR2 YYEKEE (reference sequence). V dropped 0 bases and J dropped 6; count of bases not matched to a gene: 6. This CDR3 contains 16 residues. The CDR3 is CASSLEAGGGAGELFF. As DNA, the CDR3 is TGTGCCAGCAGCTTGGAAGCGGGGGGAGGGGCCGGGGAGCTGTTTTTT.

The chain employs TRBV24-1 and TRBJ2-5, with unresolved D. This CDR3 contains 13 residues. V was shortened by 9 bases and J by 2 bases, with 12 bases between the two germline ends. Germline values: CDR1 KGHDR, CDR2 SFDVKD. The CDR3: CATPRHRQETQYF. As DNA, the CDR3 is TGTGCCACCCCCAGGCACAGACAAGAGACCCAGTACTTC.

This sequence joins TRBV5-6 and TRBJ2-3; 7 positions agree with TRBD1. V gave up 0 bases and J gave up 0 bases; unmatched junction bases: 4. Germline V gene lookup returns CDR1 SGHDT and CDR2 YYEEEE. The CDR3 covers 16 residues. CDR3 in DNA: TGTGCCAGCAGCTTGGCCAGGGACAGAAGCACAGATACGCAGTATTTT. It specifies CASSLARDRSTDTQYF.

This rearrangement joins TRBV12-3 or TRBV12-4 to TRBJ1-2; D uncertain. V lost 5 bases to trimming and J lost 5 bases, with 9 bases between them. CDR3 length equals 12 residues. Here the CDR3 reads CASSLLEYGYTF. The CDR3 nucleotides are TGTGCCAGCAGTCTCCTAGAGTATGGCTACACCTTC.

The chain is built from TRBV24-1 and TRBJ2-5; D might be TRBD1 (6 bases). V was shortened by 1 base and J by 5 bases, with 19 bases between the two germline ends. The CDR3 consists of 17 residues. The germline V gene has CDR1 KGHDR and CDR2 SFDVKD. In nucleotides, the CDR3 is TGTGCCACCAGTGATTTCAGTCGGGCAGGGGCTATCGAGACCCAGTACTTC. It is translated as CATSDFSRAGAIETQYF.

The chain uses TRBV13 and TRBJ2-3; TRBD2 aligns across 11 bases. This CDR3 spans 16 amino acids. The V gene's germline CDR1 is PRHDT and CDR2 FYEKMQ (reference sequence). V gave up 4 bases and J gave up 4 bases; unmatched junction bases: 7. The CDR3 reads CASSWTSGSRADTQYF. CDR3 DNA: TGTGCCAGCAGCTGGACTAGCGGGTCAAGGGCAGATACGCAGTATTTT.

The gene calls are TRBV3-1 (or the pseudogene TRBV3-2) and TRBJ2-7; 10 nucleotides agree with TRBD1. The V segment lost 10 bases and the J segment 3 bases; nucleotides outside the gene matches: 6. CDR1 and CDR2 (germline): LGHDT, YNNKEL (reference sequence). The CDR3 loop spans 13 amino acids. Here the CDR3 reads CATAGTGDYEQYF. For the CDR3, the DNA is TGTGCCACCGCGGGGACAGGGGACTACGAGCAGTACTTC.

The V gene is TRBV18, the J gene TRBJ2-2; 11 nucleotides align to TRBD1. Germline V lookup: CDR1 KGHSH, CDR2 LQKENI. V shed 4 bases and J 4 bases; nucleotides not matched to a gene: 8. This CDR3 has 17 amino acids. CDR3 protein: CASSLGTGGLTTGELFF. The CDR3 coding sequence is TGTGCCAGCTCACTTGGGACAGGGGGACTCACCACCGGGGAGCTGTTTTTT.

The genes are TRBV7-2 and TRBJ2-3; 10 bases align to TRBD2. Germline-derived CDR1 and CDR2 are SGHTA and FQGNSA. The V and J ends lost 2 bases and 2 bases, in that order; junction bases with no gene match: 4. This CDR3 spans 16 amino acids. CDR3 amino acids: CASSLTSGAPTDTQYF. The CDR3 DNA reads as TGTGCCAGCAGCTTAACTAGCGGGGCACCCACAGATACGCAGTATTTT.